The 10 T cell receptor beta chains below all came from one sample that was sequenced in a study of cytomegalovirus exposure and HLA in healthy donors. PCR used 60 Vbeta primers and 13 Jbeta primers. Assay: immunoSEQ multiplex PCR; the TCRdb copy retains only in-frame clones and omits some. The top ten hold 12% of the sample, which has 60,000 to 85,000 clones, roughly four fifths seen once. The sample consisted of PBMCs. These receptors were obtained from a male donor in good health and CMV-seropositive.

The chain uses TRBV11-2 and TRBJ2-1; 8 nucleotides match TRBD2. The CDR3 spans 17 residues. CDR1 is SGHAT, CDR2 FQNNGV, per germline. V trimming: 1 base; J trimming: 4 bases; junction bases outside the gene matches: 9. CDR3 nucleotides: TGTGCCAGCAGCTTAGGTCTTGGTAGCGGGGCTTACAATGAGCAGTTCTTC. Its protein product is CASSLGLGSGAYNEQFF.

A few counts support this clone. V usage is TRBV6-6 and J usage is TRBJ1-1; 8 positions agree with TRBD1. Trimming cost V 6 bases and J 6 bases; bases outside gene matches: 6. In germline, CDR1 is MNHNY, CDR2 SVGAGI (reference sequence). The CDR3 spans 13 residues. CDR3 amino acids: CASSHGQGAEAFF. The CDR3 coding sequence is TGTGCCAGCAGCCATGGACAGGGAGCTGAAGCTTTCTTT.

The chain recombines TRBV9 with TRBJ2-3, with a weak D call TRBD2 (6 bases). Germline assignment: CDR1 SGDLS and CDR2 YYNGEE. CDR3 size: 12 residues. Trimming took 3 bases from V and 4 from J, leaving 6 bases between them. CDR3 residues: CASSGGADTQYF. The CDR3 nucleotides are TGTGCCAGCAGCGGGGGGGCAGATACGCAGTATTTT.

V usage is TRBV19 and J usage is TRBJ1-5, with a weak D call TRBD1 (5 bases). Germline V gene lookup returns CDR1 LNHDA and CDR2 SQIVND (reference sequence). This CDR3 comprises 17 residues. Trimming cost V 4 bases and J 0 bases, with 16 bases left between them. The CDR3 sequence is CASSKARVPYSNQPQHF. Written as DNA, the CDR3 is TGTGCCAGTAGTAAGGCCAGGGTCCCCTATAGCAATCAGCCCCAGCATTTT.

This chain joins TRBV27 and TRBJ2-1, with 8 bases fitting TRBD1. The trim removed 5 bases at V and 7 bases at J, leaving 13 bases unmatched. The germline CDR1 and CDR2 sequences are MNHEY and SMNVEV (reference sequence). The CDR3 runs to 16 residues. CDR3 DNA: TGTGCCAGCAGTCGACGAATCGGGACAGGCGATAATGAGCAGTTCTTC. It yields the protein CASSRRIGTGDNEQFF.

This sequence joins TRBV2 and TRBJ1-1, with D maybe TRBD1 (6 bases). Germline-derived CDR1 and CDR2 are SNHLY and FYNNEI. The V end was cut by 5 bases, the J end by 5 bases, with 18 bases between. CDR3 length: 15 residues. The CDR3 loop is CASSRRGGEDTEAFF. CDR3 nucleotides: TGTGCCAGCAGTCGGAGAGGGGGAGAAGATACTGAAGCTTTCTTT.

The chain couples TRBV4-1 to TRBJ2-7, with a possible D match to TRBD1 (6 bases). Germline V gene lookup returns CDR1 MGHRA and CDR2 YSYEKL. The V end lost 0 bases, the J end lost 0 bases, and 18 bases lay between the germline ends. The CDR3 runs to 18 residues. CDR3 in DNA: TGCGCCAGCAGCCAAGATCGGTCGGGACAATTATCCTCCTACGAGCAGTACTTC. Its translation is CASSQDRSGQLSSYEQYF.

The V and J genes are TRBV5-5 and TRBJ2-5, with TRBD2 matching over 7 bases. J gave up 5 bases and V 5 bases, and 6 bases lay outside the gene matches. Germline V lookup: CDR1 SGHKS, CDR2 YYEKEE (reference sequence). The CDR3 has 13 amino acids. This chain's CDR3 is CASSRGDGETQYF. As DNA, the CDR3 is TGTGCCAGCAGTCGGGGGGACGGGGAGACCCAGTACTTC.

The chain has TRBV28 and TRBJ1-5, with D perhaps TRBD1 (6 bases). This CDR3 comprises 14 residues. V was pared by 6 bases and J by 5 bases, with 14 bases between. Per germline, CDR1 MDHEN and CDR2 SYDVKM. The CDR3 bases are TGTGCCAGCAGCCGACGGACAGTGTATCAGCCCCAGCATTTT. It codes for CASSRRTVYQPQHF.

This clone has just a few counts. This chain connects TRBV29-1 to TRBJ2-5; 12 bases fit TRBD2. V gave up 6 bases and J gave up 4 bases; unmatched junction bases: 3. The germline CDR1 and CDR2 sequences are SQVTM and ANQGSEA. CDR3 length equals 13 residues. Here the CDR3 DNA reads TGCAGCGTGATGGGACTAGCGGGAGAGACCCAGTACTTC. Residues: CSVMGLAGETQYF.